These 9 T cell receptor beta chains share one sample of origin, sequenced in a study of CD8+ T cells in alopecia areata. Following RNA extraction, reverse transcription yielded cDNA that acted as the sequencing template. The data were produced by immunoSEQ multiplex PCR, yet TCRdb's version contains in-frame clones alone and is incomplete. This table has about 98,000 clones, under 45% appearing once. Source material: CD4+ T cells sorted from blood. The source of these receptors is a human donor with alopecia areata.

This clone was observed a few times. The V gene is TRBV7-8, the J gene TRBJ2-7, with 8 bases aligning to TRBD2. Germline CDR1 SGHVS, CDR2 FQNEAQ. The CDR3 has 14 residues. V dropped 5 bases and J dropped 2; count of bases not matched to a gene: 5. The CDR3 nucleotides are TGTGCCAGCAGCCAAACTAGCGGCCCCTACGAGCAGTACTTC. This sequence encodes CASSQTSGPYEQYF.

This clone was counted a few times. The J gene is TRBJ1-1, the V gene TRBV2, with D possibly TRBD1 on 6 matching bases. V was cut by 8 bases and J by 1 base, with 11 bases left in between. The CDR3 totals 13 residues. Per germline, CDR1 SNHLY and CDR2 FYNNEI. CDR3 coding DNA: TGTGCCAGCCACCCGGGACAGAACACTGAAGCTTTCTTT. Protein product: CASHPGQNTEAFF.

V gene TRBV5-1 combines with J gene TRBJ2-2; D might be TRBD2 (5 bases). Trimming left V 5 bases short and J 8 bases short, with 10 bases between. Germline CDR1 and CDR2: SGHRS and YFSETQ. CDR3 size: 12 residues. CDR3 region: CASRLGIGELFF. The DNA of the CDR3 is TGCGCCAGCAGACTCGGGATAGGGGAGCTGTTTTTT.

This clone was found a few times. This sequence joins TRBV28 and TRBJ2-1; 9 bases are shared with TRBD2. With 6 bases clipped from V and 9 bases from J, the junction kept 12 bases outside the gene matches. This CDR3 comprises 15 residues. The V gene's germline CDR1 is MDHEN and CDR2 SYDVKM. The CDR3 coding sequence is TGTGCCAGCAGAAGGCTGCTAGCGGGACCGGGTGAGCAGTTCTTC. This translates into CASRRLLAGPGEQFF.

The chain carries TRBV11-2 and TRBJ2-5; 8 bases line up with TRBD2. This CDR3 region has 14 residues. The V and J ends lost 8 bases and 2 bases, in that order; junction bases with no gene match: 7. CDR1 and CDR2 (germline): SGHAT, FQNNGV. CDR3 in DNA: TGTGCCAGCTCGGGTTTAGCGGGGCAAGAGACCCAGTACTTC. This sequence encodes CASSGLAGQETQYF.

The CDR3 coding sequence is TGTGCCTGGAGTCCGGGGTTAGCACTGACTAGCACAGATACGCAGTATTTT. Amino acids: CAWSPGLALTSTDTQYF. The chain is built from TRBV30 and TRBJ2-3, with D perhaps matching TRBD2 (5 bases). With 2 bases removed from V and 0 bases from J, the gap between germline ends came to 18 bases. CDR3 length equals 17 residues. The germline gives CDR1 GTSNPN, CDR2 SVGIG (reference sequence).

V and J are TRBV6-6 and TRBJ1-1, with D possibly matching TRBD1 (5 bases). V lost 8 bases to trimming and J lost 2 bases, with 9 bases between them. The CDR3 runs to 12 residues. Looked up from germline, CDR1 is MNHNY and CDR2 is SVGAGI (reference sequence). CDR3 sequence: CASGRGNTEAFF. Here the CDR3 DNA reads TGTGCCAGCGGAAGGGGTAACACTGAAGCTTTCTTT.

The chain combines TRBV7-2 with TRBJ2-1, with a tentative D call TRBD2 (6 bases). The germline V and J ends were trimmed by 6 bases and 6 bases, with 18 bases remaining between them. Germline lookup yields CDR1 SGHTA and CDR2 FQGNSA. The CDR3 loop spans 15 amino acids. The CDR3 sequence is CASRNRQGGGNEQFF. The CDR3 nucleotides are TGTGCCAGCAGAAACCGGCAGGGAGGAGGCAATGAGCAGTTCTTC.

This chain uses TRBV11-2 with TRBJ2-7, with unresolved D. CDR3 size: 11 residues. Trimming took 5 bases from V and 9 from J, leaving 11 bases between them. CDR1 and CDR2 (germline): SGHAT, FQNNGV. CDR3 residues: CASSPALRQYF. In DNA form, the CDR3 reads TGTGCCAGCAGCCCTGCATTGAGGCAGTACTTC.